This T cell receptor (beta chain) was found in a study of blood T cell repertoires in COVID-19 (dated by TCRdb to 2020 to 2021). For the wider study: Samples covering the acute and convalescent phases of COVID-19 were provided by collaborators in the United States, Italy and Spain. The prospective study material was composed of cDNA or gDNA derived from T cells, B-cell-depleted T cells, or PBMCs. Deeply sampled blood TCRbeta repertoires from subjects exposed to, actively infected with, or recovered from COVID-19 were included in the dataset. A freely available public database, intended as a resource for researchers studying the immune response to SARS-CoV-2, is where the repertoires were released. Samples were obtained from the ongoing ImmuneRACE study (first 160 participants) and from 1,254 subjects provided by 6 global collaborators. Sample metadata almost always included a de-identified subject ID, COVID-19 status, age in years and sex. Where available, HLA class I and class II types were taken from metadata supplied by the sample provider and were not determined by assay-based typing. The research as a whole found: Clinical and demographic metadata were provided uncurated, with the amount varying by source and participant.

Concerning this clone: Its antigen is not yet known. Per-nucleotide qualities are absent, and no much larger clonotype sits a single base away.

The immunoSEQ Assay, a bias-controlled multiplex PCR, was used to amplify TCRbeta CDR3 regions from genomic DNA. The authors' analysis ran thus. The number of nucleated cells in each sample was estimated from the amplification of reference gene primers within the assay. To quantify the absolute abundance of each unique TCRbeta CDR3 rearrangement, sequence reads were collapsed and filtered. Productive Simpson clonality was computed per sample as the square root of Simpson's diversity index over productive rearrangements. TCRdb carries this immuneACCESS record with in-frame sequences only. Its versions omit some clonotypes, under half of them owing to an unresolved V gene in the studies checked, with the rest unexplained. That table furnishes V, J and clone size, whereas the DNA furnished D and trimming. For this sample the table gives fewer than 300,000 clones, of which 83% were detected only once. The top ten clones comprise 9.4% of the sample.

Samples from volunteer blood donors who had recovered from COVID-19 were contributed by a second Seattle source. Whole blood was collected in K2EDTA tubes by collaborating institutions according to the institutions' own protocols. For TCRbeta analysis, collaborators shipped samples in one of three forms: frozen whole blood, isolated PBMCs, or DNA extracted from either of those sample types. The sample consisted of peripheral blood. The receptor was isolated from a woman between 45 and 60 years old who had recovered from COVID-19.

This receptor has the CDR3 CASSLGSGGRLTNQYF. The nucleotide sequence reads as follows: TGTGCCAGCAGCTTAGGGTCCGGTGGCCGACTGACGAACCAGTACTTC. The V gene is TRBV11-2 and the J gene is TRBJ2-7; the D gene remains uncertain. V is cut by 1 base and J by 10 bases, and the space between the germline ends is 23 bases. The germline V gene supplies CDR1 SGHAT and CDR2 FQNNGV. Including cysteine and phenylalanine, the CDR3 has 16 amino acids. CDR3 DNA only is kept here, 48 bases in frame from base 1.